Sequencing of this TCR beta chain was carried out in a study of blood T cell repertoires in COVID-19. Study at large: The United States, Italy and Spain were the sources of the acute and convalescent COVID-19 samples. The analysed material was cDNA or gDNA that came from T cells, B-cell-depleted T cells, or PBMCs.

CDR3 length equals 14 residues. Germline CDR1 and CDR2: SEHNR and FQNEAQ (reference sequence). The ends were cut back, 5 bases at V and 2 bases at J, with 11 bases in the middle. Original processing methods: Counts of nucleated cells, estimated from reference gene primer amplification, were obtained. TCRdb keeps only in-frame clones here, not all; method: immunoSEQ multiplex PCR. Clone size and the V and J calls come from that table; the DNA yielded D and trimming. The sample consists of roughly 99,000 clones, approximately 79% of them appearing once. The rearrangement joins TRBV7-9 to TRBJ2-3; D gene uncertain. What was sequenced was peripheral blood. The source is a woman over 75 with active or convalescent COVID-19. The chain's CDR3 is CASSAVRITDTQYF. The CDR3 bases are TGTGCCAGCAGCGCGGTGAGGATCACAGATACGCAGTATTTT. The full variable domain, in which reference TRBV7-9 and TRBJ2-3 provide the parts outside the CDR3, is DTGVSQNPRHKITKRGQNVTFRCDPISEHNRLYWYRQTLGQGPEFLTYFQNEAQLEKSRLLSDRFSAERPKGSFSTLEIQRTEQGDSAMYLCASSAVRITDTQYFGPGTRLTVL.